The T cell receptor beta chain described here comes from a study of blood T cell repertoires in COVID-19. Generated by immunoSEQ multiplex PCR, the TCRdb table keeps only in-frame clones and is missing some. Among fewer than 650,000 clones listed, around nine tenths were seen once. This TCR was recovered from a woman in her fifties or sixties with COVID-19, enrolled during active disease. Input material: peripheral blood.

DNA for the CDR3: TGTGCCAGCAGTCCCGGGACAGCTACCCTCGAGCAGTACTTC. This gives the protein CASSPGTATLEQYF. This chain uses TRBV2 with TRBJ2-7, with 7 bases fitting TRBD1. Germline V gives CDR1 SNHLY, CDR2 FYNNEI. V trimming: 5 bases; J trimming: 6 bases; junction bases outside the gene matches: 10. This CDR3 is 14 amino acids long. Based on the CDR3 plus reference TRBV2 and TRBJ2-7, the full variable domain is EPEVTQTPSHQVTQMGQEVILRCVPISNHLYFYWYRQILGQKVEFLVSFYNNEISEKSEIFDDQFSVERPDGSNFTLKIRSTKLEDSAMYFCASSPGTATLEQYFGPGTRLTVT.